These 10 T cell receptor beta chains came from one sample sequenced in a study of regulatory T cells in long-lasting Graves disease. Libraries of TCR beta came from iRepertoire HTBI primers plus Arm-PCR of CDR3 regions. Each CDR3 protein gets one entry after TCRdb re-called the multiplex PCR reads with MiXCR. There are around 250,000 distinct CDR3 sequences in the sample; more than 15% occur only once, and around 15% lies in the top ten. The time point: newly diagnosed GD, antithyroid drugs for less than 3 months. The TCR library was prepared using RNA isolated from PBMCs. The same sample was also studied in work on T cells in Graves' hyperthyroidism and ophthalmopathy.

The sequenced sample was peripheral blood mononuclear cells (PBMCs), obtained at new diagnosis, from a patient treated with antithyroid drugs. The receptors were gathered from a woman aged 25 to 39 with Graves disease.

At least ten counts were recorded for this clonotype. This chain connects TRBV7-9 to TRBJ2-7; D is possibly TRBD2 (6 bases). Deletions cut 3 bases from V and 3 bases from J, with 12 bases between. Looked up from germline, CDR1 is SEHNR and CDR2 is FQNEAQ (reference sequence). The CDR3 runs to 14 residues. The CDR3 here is CASSFTSSRYEQYF. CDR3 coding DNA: TGTGCCAGCAGCTTTACTAGCAGCCGCTACGAGCAGTACTTC.

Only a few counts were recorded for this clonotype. CDR3 region: CASSYSGPLTYEQYF. The DNA for the CDR3 is TGTGCCAGCAGTTACTCCGGGCCCCTAACCTACGAGCAGTACTTC. The chain employs TRBV6-9 and TRBJ2-7; D is uncertain. Germline lookup yields CDR1 MNHGY and CDR2 SVAAGI. With 3 bases removed from V and 2 bases from J, the gap between germline ends came to 14 bases. The CDR3 has 15 residues.

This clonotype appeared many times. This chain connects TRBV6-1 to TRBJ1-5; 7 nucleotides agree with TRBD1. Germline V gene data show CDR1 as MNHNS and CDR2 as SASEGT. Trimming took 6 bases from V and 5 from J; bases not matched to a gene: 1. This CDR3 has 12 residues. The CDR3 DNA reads TGTGCCAGCAGAACAGGGGATCAGCCCCAGCATTTT. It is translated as CASRTGDQPQHF.

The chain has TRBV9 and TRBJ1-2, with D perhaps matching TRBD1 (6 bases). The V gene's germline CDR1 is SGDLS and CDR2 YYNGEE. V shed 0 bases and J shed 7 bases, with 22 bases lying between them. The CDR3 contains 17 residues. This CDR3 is CASSVDSGGPTWCGYTF. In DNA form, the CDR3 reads TGTGCCAGCAGCGTAGATTCTGGGGGCCCCACATGGTGTGGCTACACCTTC.

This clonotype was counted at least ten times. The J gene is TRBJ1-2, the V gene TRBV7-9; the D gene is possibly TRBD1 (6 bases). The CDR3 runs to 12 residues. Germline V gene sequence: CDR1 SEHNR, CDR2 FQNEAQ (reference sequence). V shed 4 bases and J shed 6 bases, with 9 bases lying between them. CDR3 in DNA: TGTGCCAGCAGCTCGGACAGAAATGGCTACACCTTC. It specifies CASSSDRNGYTF. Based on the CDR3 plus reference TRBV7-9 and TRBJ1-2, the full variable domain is DTGVSQNPRHKITKRGQNVTFRCDPISEHNRLYWYRQTLGQGPEFLTYFQNEAQLEKSRLLSDRFSAERPKGSFSTLEIQRTEQGDSAMYLCASSSDRNGYTFGSGTRLTVV.

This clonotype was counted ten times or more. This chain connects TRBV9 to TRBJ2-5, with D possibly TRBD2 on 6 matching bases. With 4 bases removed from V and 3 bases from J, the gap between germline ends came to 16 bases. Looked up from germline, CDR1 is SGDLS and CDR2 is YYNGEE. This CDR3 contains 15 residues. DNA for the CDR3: TGTGCCAGCAGCTCAGGGATGGGGAGGAAAGAGACCCAGTACTTC. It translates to CASSSGMGRKETQYF.

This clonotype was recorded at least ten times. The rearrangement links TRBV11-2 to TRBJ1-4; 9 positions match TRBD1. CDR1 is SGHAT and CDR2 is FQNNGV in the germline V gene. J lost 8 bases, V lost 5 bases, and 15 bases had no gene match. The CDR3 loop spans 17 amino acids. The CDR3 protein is CASSQGTGREWREKLFF. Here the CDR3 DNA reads TGTGCCAGCAGCCAAGGGACAGGGCGGGAATGGCGCGAAAAACTGTTTTTT. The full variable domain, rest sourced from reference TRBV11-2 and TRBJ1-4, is EAGVAQSPRYKIIEKRQSVAFWCNPISGHATLYWYQQILGQGPKLLIQFQNNGVVDDSQLPKDRFSAERLKGVDSTLKIQPAKLEDSAVYLCASSQGTGREWREKLFFGSGTQLSVL.

CDR3 coding DNA: TGTGCCAGCAGCCCCCTTGTGGGGGGAAACACAGATACGCAGTATTTT. Protein product: CASSPLVGGNTDTQYF. V is TRBV16 and J is TRBJ2-3; possibly TRBD2 for D (6 bases). Germline CDR1 KGHSY, CDR2 FQNENV. Trimming took off 4 bases at V and 2 bases at J, with 16 bases between the two ends. The CDR3 covers 16 residues.

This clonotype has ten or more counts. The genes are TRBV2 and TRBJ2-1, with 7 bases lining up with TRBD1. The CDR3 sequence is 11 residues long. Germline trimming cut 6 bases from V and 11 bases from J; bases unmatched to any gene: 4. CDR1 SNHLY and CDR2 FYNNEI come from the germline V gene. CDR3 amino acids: CASSGQAKQFF. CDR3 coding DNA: TGTGCCAGCAGCGGACAGGCGAAGCAGTTCTTC.

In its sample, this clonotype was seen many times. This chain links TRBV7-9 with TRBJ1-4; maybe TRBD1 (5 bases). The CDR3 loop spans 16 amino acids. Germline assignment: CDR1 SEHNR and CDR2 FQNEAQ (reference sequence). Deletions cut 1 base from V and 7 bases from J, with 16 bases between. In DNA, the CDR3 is TGTGCCAGCAGCTTAGTGGGGCTTATCGGAGGTGAAAAACTGTTTTTT. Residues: CASSLVGLIGGEKLFF.